These 8 T cell receptor beta chains were all obtained from the same sample, sequenced in a study of shared clonotypes between healthy human individuals. Clones were read by immunoSEQ multiplex PCR, and TCRdb kept only the in-frame ones, dropping some. The sample holds roughly 2.6 million clones, more than 90% seen once. The specimen sequenced was naive CD4+ T cells sorted from blood. The subset here: CD45RA+ positively selected. These receptor sequences come from a man between 18 and 29 years old in good health.

The V call is TRBV4-1, the J call TRBJ1-2; tentative D call: TRBD1 (6 bases). The V gene lost 4 bases and the J gene lost 3 bases, with 9 bases spanning the gap. The CDR3 has 13 amino acids. Germline V gene lookup returns CDR1 MGHRA and CDR2 YSYEKL. The CDR3 DNA follows: TGCGCCAGCAGCCCACAGGGCGACTATGGCTACACCTTC. It specifies CASSPQGDYGYTF.

About this clone: Within the sample, other DNA sequences also encode this same CDR3. The rearrangement joins TRBV6-5 to TRBJ2-3; D unclear. CDR3 size: 12 residues. V gave up 4 bases and J gave up 2 bases, with 4 bases separating them. Germline V gene lookup returns CDR1 MNHEY and CDR2 SVGAGI. CDR3: CASSSDTDTQYF. In nucleotides, the CDR3 is TGTGCCAGCAGTTCCGACACAGATACGCAGTATTTT.

This clone came up once. The rearrangement links TRBV2 to TRBJ2-7, with TRBD1 matching 9 bases. This CDR3 region has 13 residues. CDR1 and CDR2 from the germline V gene are SNHLY and FYNNEI. Losses at the gene ends were 7 bases for V and 6 bases for J; bases not matched to a gene: 7. CDR3 in amino acids: CASTQQGALEQYF. The CDR3 DNA reads TGTGCCAGCACCCAACAGGGGGCTCTCGAGCAGTACTTC.

The rearrangement links TRBV19 to TRBJ1-6, with 7 bases aligning to TRBD1. This CDR3 has 16 amino acids. Trimming removed 7 bases from V and 4 bases from J; junction bases left unmatched: 10. Germline-derived CDR1 and CDR2 are LNHDA and SQIVND (reference sequence). The CDR3 nucleotides are TGTGCCAGTACCTGGGACAGAACCATATATAATTCACCCCTCCACTTT. Encoded protein: CASTWDRTIYNSPLHF. Drawing the rest from reference TRBV19 and TRBJ1-6, the complete variable domain is DGGITQSPKYLFRKEGQNVTLSCEQNLNHDAMYWYRQDPGQGLRLIYYSQIVNDFQKGDIAEGYSVSREKKESFPLTVTSAQKNPTAFYLCASTWDRTIYNSPLHFGNGTRLTVT.

Concerning this clone itself: Other DNA sequences in this sample translate to the same CDR3. J is TRBJ1-5 and V is TRBV5-1; the D is unclear. CDR3 length: 15 amino acids. The germline CDR1 and CDR2 sequences are SGHRS and YFSETQ. V was clipped by 0 bases and J by 0 bases, with 7 bases between them. The CDR3 DNA sequence: TGCGCCAGCAGCTTGGACGGGGTTAGCAATCAGCCCCAGCATTTT. Translation: CASSLDGVSNQPQHF.

The chain carries TRBV7-2 and TRBJ2-3; 12 bases align to TRBD2. Looked up from germline, CDR1 is SGHTA and CDR2 is FQGNSA. The ends lost 5 bases at V and 4 bases at J; junction bases unmatched: 7. This CDR3 comprises 16 residues. The CDR3 DNA follows: TGTGCCAGCAGCATGACTAGCGGGAGAGGGCCAGATACGCAGTATTTT. Translation gives CASSMTSGRGPDTQYF.

The V call is TRBV7-8, the J call TRBJ2-5, with a possible D match to TRBD2 (5 bases). V was pared by 5 bases and J by 7 bases, with 11 bases between. This CDR3 comprises 12 residues. Germline assignment: CDR1 SGHVS and CDR2 FQNEAQ. The CDR3 region is CASSPSAGTQYF. DNA of the CDR3: TGTGCCAGCAGCCCAAGCGCGGGGACCCAGTACTTC.

V usage is TRBV15 and J usage is TRBJ2-1, with D perhaps TRBD2 (5 bases). This CDR3 spans 16 amino acids. The V end lost 3 bases, the J end lost 2 bases, and 14 bases lay between the germline ends. CDR1 and CDR2 (germline): LNHNV, YYDKDF (reference sequence). As DNA, the CDR3 is TGTGCCACCAGCAGTGATATTGGGAGCCCCTACAATGAGCAGTTCTTC. Encoded protein: CATSSDIGSPYNEQFF.